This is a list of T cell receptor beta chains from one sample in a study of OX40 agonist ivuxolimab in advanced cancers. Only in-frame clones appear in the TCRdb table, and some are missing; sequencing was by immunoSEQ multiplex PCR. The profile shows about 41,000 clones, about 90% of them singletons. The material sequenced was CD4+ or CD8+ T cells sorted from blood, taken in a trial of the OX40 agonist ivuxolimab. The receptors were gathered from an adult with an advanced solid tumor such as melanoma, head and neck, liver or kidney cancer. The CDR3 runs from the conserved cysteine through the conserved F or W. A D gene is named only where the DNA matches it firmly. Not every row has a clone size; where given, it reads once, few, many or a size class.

DNA: TGTGCCAGTAGTATTCTCCCGGGCACAGATACGCAGTATTTT
CDR3: CASSILPGTDTQYF
size: medium-sized
D: -
J: TRBJ2-3
V: TRBV19

DNA: TGTGCCAGCAGTAGCGACAGGGGTGGCTACGAGCAGTACTTC
CDR3: CASSSDRGGYEQYF
size: -
D: TRBD1
J: TRBJ2-7
V: TRBV6-5

DNA: TGTGCCAGCAGCTTGAACTCCCTAGGAGGCGAAAAACTGTTTTTT
CDR3: CASSLNSLGGEKLFF
size: -
D: -
J: TRBJ1-4
V: TRBV5-4

DNA: TGTGCCAGCAGCAAAGAAGGCTGGCCAGGGCGAGGGAAACTGTTTTTT
CDR3: CASSKEGWPGRGKLFF
size: -
D: -
J: TRBJ1-4
V: TRBV21-1

DNA: TGTGCCAGCTCACAAAGGGCCGCTACGGACACTGAAGCTTTCTTT
CDR3: CASSQRAATDTEAFF
size: -
D: -
J: TRBJ1-1
V: TRBV18

DNA: TGTGCCAGTAGAACAGGGATGAGCAACATTCAGTACTTC
CDR3: CASRTGMSNIQYF
size: -
D: -
J: TRBJ2-4
V: TRBV7-2

DNA: TGTGCCAGCCTCGTCCAGGGGAACACTGAAGCTTTCTTT
CDR3: CASLVQGNTEAFF
size: once
D: -
J: TRBJ1-1
V: TRBV7-2

DNA: TGCGCCAGCAGTGAGTCGACTCGGGGGAACAATCAGCCCCAGCATTTT
CDR3: CASSESTRGNNQPQHF
size: -
D: -
J: TRBJ1-5
V: TRBV10-2

DNA: TGTGCCAGCAGCCAAGAACTGACCAGGGGCTACGAGCAGTACTTC
CDR3: CASSQELTRGYEQYF
size: -
D: -
J: TRBJ2-7
V: TRBV4-2

DNA: TGCGCCAGCAGCTTGGCCGGGTCCTACGAGCAGTACTTC
CDR3: CASSLAGSYEQYF
size: -
D: -
J: TRBJ2-7
V: TRBV5-1

DNA: TGTGCTAGCAGCTTAGGGTACACCGGGGAGCTGTTTTTT
CDR3: CASSLGYTGELFF
size: -
D: -
J: TRBJ2-2
V: TRBV7-7

DNA: TGTGCCAGCAGCCCCGCCGGGGATTCAGGGGGTCCTGGCTACACCTTC
CDR3: CASSPAGDSGGPGYTF
size: -
D: TRBD1
J: TRBJ1-2
V: TRBV7-9

DNA: TGTGCCAGCACCGCGCCTGGCGGGATGAGCTATAATGAGCAGTTCTTC
CDR3: CASTAPGGMSYNEQFF
size: -
D: -
J: TRBJ2-1
V: TRBV7-3

DNA: TGTGCCAGCAGTACCGGCTGGTCCAAAAACATTCAGTACTTC
CDR3: CASSTGWSKNIQYF
size: -
D: -
J: TRBJ2-4
V: TRBV2

DNA: TGTGCCAGCAGCCTAGGGGACTACTACAATGAGCAGTTCTTC
CDR3: CASSLGDYYNEQFF
size: few
D: TRBD2
J: TRBJ2-1
V: TRBV7-9

DNA: TGTGCCAGCAGCTCACCGGGACAGCCATCGGGAGCTTTCTTT
CDR3: CASSSPGQPSGAFF
size: -
D: TRBD1
J: TRBJ1-1
V: TRBV28

DNA: TGTGCCAGCAGTCTAGCAACCGCCTGGTCCGGTGGCTACACCTTC
CDR3: CASSLATAWSGGYTF
size: few
D: -
J: TRBJ1-2
V: TRBV28

DNA: TGCAGCGTTGCCGGACTAGCGGGAGGATACAATGAGCAGTTCTTC
CDR3: CSVAGLAGGYNEQFF
size: -
D: TRBD2
J: TRBJ2-1
V: TRBV29-1

DNA: TGTGCCAGCAGCTTAATGCAGGGGGGCTTAAACTATGGCTACACCTTC
CDR3: CASSLMQGGLNYGYTF
size: -
D: TRBD1
J: TRBJ1-2
V: TRBV7-2

DNA: TGTGCCAGCAGTCCTACAGGGGACCATGGCTACACCTTC
CDR3: CASSPTGDHGYTF
size: -
D: TRBD1
J: TRBJ1-2
V: TRBV2

DNA: TGTGCCAGCAGTTACAAATTATTACTTGCCGAGCAGTACTTC
CDR3: CASSYKLLLAEQYF
size: -
D: -
J: TRBJ2-7
V: TRBV6-5

DNA: TGTGCCAGCACCGGGACTCTAACGCAGTATTTT
CDR3: CASTGTLTQYF
size: -
D: -
J: TRBJ2-3
V: TRBV6-1

DNA: TGTGCCTGGAACCGGGACTTAAAGCCCCAGCATTTT
CDR3: CAWNRDLKPQHF
size: few
D: -
J: TRBJ1-5
V: TRBV30

DNA: TGTGCCTGGAGCCGACCGGTCCAAGAGACCCAGTACTTC
CDR3: CAWSRPVQETQYF
size: -
D: -
J: TRBJ2-5
V: TRBV30

DNA: TGTGCCAGCAGCCTAAGGACAGCCCAAGAGACCCAGTACTTC
CDR3: CASSLRTAQETQYF
size: -
D: -
J: TRBJ2-5
V: TRBV11-2

DNA: TGTGCCACCTCGCAACAGGGGACGAGAGGGAATGAGCAGTTCTTC
CDR3: CATSQQGTRGNEQFF
size: -
D: TRBD1
J: TRBJ2-1
V: TRBV19

DNA: TGTGCCAGCAGCCAACTAGCGGGCTCCCCCTACAATGAGCAGTTCTTC
CDR3: CASSQLAGSPYNEQFF
size: -
D: TRBD2
J: TRBJ2-1
V: TRBV6-4

DNA: TGCAGCGTTTCGACGGTTAGCAATCAGCCCCAGCATTTT
CDR3: CSVSTVSNQPQHF
size: -
D: -
J: TRBJ1-5
V: TRBV29-1

DNA: TGTGCCTGGAGTCAGACAGGGCTGGACACTGAAGCTTTCTTT
CDR3: CAWSQTGLDTEAFF
size: few
D: TRBD1
J: TRBJ1-1
V: TRBV30

DNA: TGTGCCAGCAGTGGAACACCCAAAAACATTCAGTACTTC
CDR3: CASSGTPKNIQYF
size: -
D: -
J: TRBJ2-4
V: TRBV2

DNA: TGTGCCAGCAGTGGAGTCAGGGCTAATGAAAAACTGTTTTTT
CDR3: CASSGVRANEKLFF
size: -
D: -
J: TRBJ1-4
V: TRBV6-1

DNA: TGTGCCAGCAGCTTGACGACAGGGGCTACTCAGCCCCAGCATTTT
CDR3: CASSLTTGATQPQHF
size: -
D: TRBD1
J: TRBJ1-5
V: TRBV5-6

DNA: TGTGCCAGCAGTTATATAGGGGGCGGCGAGCAGTACTTC
CDR3: CASSYIGGGEQYF
size: once
D: TRBD1
J: TRBJ2-7
V: TRBV6-5

DNA: TGTGCCAGCAGCCCATTGCCACAGGGATTCCAGCCCCAGCATTTT
CDR3: CASSPLPQGFQPQHF
size: -
D: -
J: TRBJ1-5
V: TRBV5-5

DNA: TGTGCCACCAGCGCCGAGGGGGCTTCCAATACCCCTAACGAGCAGTACTTC
CDR3: CATSAEGASNTPNEQYF
size: -
D: TRBD1
J: TRBJ2-7
V: TRBV15

DNA: TGTGCCAGCAGCTTAGGGGGGGGCCCGGGGACCCAGTACTTC
CDR3: CASSLGGGPGTQYF
size: -
D: -
J: TRBJ2-5
V: TRBV7-2

DNA: TGTGCCAGCAGCCCCAGGAGCTCTGGAGGCTACACCTTC
CDR3: CASSPRSSGGYTF
size: -
D: -
J: TRBJ1-2
V: TRBV7-6

DNA: TGTGCCAGCCTAGAGCGGGAGAATGGCGAGCAGTACTTC
CDR3: CASLERENGEQYF
size: -
D: TRBD2
J: TRBJ2-7
V: TRBV28

DNA: TGTGCCAGCATAGTAGGGAACTCCTACGAGCAGTACTTC
CDR3: CASIVGNSYEQYF
size: -
D: -
J: TRBJ2-7
V: TRBV2

DNA: TGTGCCAGCGCCCGGGCCTTTGGCGGGGGGCCGTACGAGCAGTACTTC
CDR3: CASARAFGGGPYEQYF
size: -
D: TRBD2
J: TRBJ2-7
V: TRBV28

DNA: TGTGCCAGCAGCTCTCGAGTAGGGGGGCTGGAGCAGTTCTTC
CDR3: CASSSRVGGLEQFF
size: -
D: -
J: TRBJ2-1
V: TRBV5-8

DNA: TGTGCCAGCAGTCCGGGGACTAGCGGGGACTACCCAGATCTGTATACGCAGTATTTT
CDR3: CASSPGTSGDYPDLYTQYF
size: -
D: TRBD2
J: TRBJ2-3
V: TRBV27

DNA: TGTGCCAGTAGCGACCCCGGTGCAGTCGTATACGAGCAGTACTTC
CDR3: CASSDPGAVVYEQYF
size: -
D: -
J: TRBJ2-7
V: TRBV19

DNA: TGTGCCAGCAGAACCATCCTTAGCGGGTTTTACAATGAGCAGTTCTTC
CDR3: CASRTILSGFYNEQFF
size: -
D: TRBD2
J: TRBJ2-1
V: TRBV11-2

DNA: TGTGCCAGTCTAATCTCAAGGGGCACTGAAGCTTTCTTT
CDR3: CASLISRGTEAFF
size: medium-sized
D: -
J: TRBJ1-1
V: TRBV19

DNA: TGTGCCAGCAGTGCCTTAGCGGGAGGGCCTGCGGTTACAGATACGCAGTATTTT
CDR3: CASSALAGGPAVTDTQYF
size: -
D: TRBD2
J: TRBJ2-3
V: TRBV27

DNA: TGTGCCACCAACCTCGCTACGTTGGATACGCAGTATTTT
CDR3: CATNLATLDTQYF
size: once
D: -
J: TRBJ2-3
V: TRBV6-1

DNA: TGCACCAGCAGCCAAATTCCCGGGACGCCCGCTAGGAACACTGAAGCTTTCTTT
CDR3: CTSSQIPGTPARNTEAFF
size: -
D: -
J: TRBJ1-1
V: TRBV1

DNA: TGTGCCACCAGCAGCTCCCCGGGACTAGCGGGAGGGGGCTCCTACAATGAGCAGTTCTTC
CDR3: CATSSSPGLAGGGSYNEQFF
size: -
D: TRBD2
J: TRBJ2-1
V: TRBV15

DNA: TGTGCCAGCACCCAGGCTCAACTTTCCTATGGCTACACCTTC
CDR3: CASTQAQLSYGYTF
size: -
D: -
J: TRBJ1-2
V: TRBV2